This T cell receptor beta chain was sequenced in a study of CD8 T cells in ankylosing spondylitis. In making TCR beta libraries, quantitative 5'-RACE with molecular barcodes was used. TCRdb re-called the 5' RACE reads through MiXCR, storing one row per CDR3 protein. The data show some 140,000 distinct CDR3 sequences, about a sixth seen once. This clonotype was detected a few times. Its antigen is undetermined. Study-level points and caveats: The disease-linked clones had a CD8+ phenotype and low blood frequencies. Within ankylosing spondylitis blood, a TCR beta motif made up of several highly homologous variants appeared to be characteristic.

Germline lookup yields CDR1 MGHRA and CDR2 YSYEKL. There are 17 residues in the CDR3. The J segment lost 5 bases and the V segment lost 0 bases, leaving 9 bases of the junction unmatched. The source of this sequence is a male donor with ankylosing spondylitis. Input material: blood, either unsorted or a sorted T cell fraction (not recorded which). The chain joins TRBV4-1 to TRBJ2-1; 8 nucleotides line up with TRBD2. The CDR3 sequence is CASSQDWSGSNNNEQFF. CDR3 DNA sequence: TGCGCCAGCAGCCAAGACTGGAGCGGGAGTAACAACAATGAGCAGTTCTTC.